This TCR beta chain was documented in a study of blood T cells in healthy people across ages. This clonotype turned up a few times. Combining a sample-barcoded 5' primer with a J-beta primer mix, a second PCR ran for roughly 6 to 12 cycles. Each cDNA molecule, via a template-switch adaptor with 12 random nucleotides, was tagged. Using its own MiXCR run on the 5' RACE reads, TCRdb lists one record per CDR3 protein. This sample has some 800,000 distinct CDR3 sequences; under 55% occur once, and the top ten carry roughly a fifth. Each donor had approximately 10 milliliters of peripheral blood drawn. The CDR3 runs 13 residues. Germline V lookup: CDR1 MNHEY, CDR2 SMNVEV (reference sequence). V was shortened by 5 bases and J by 0 bases, with 7 bases between the two germline ends.

The sequenced sample was blood. This receptor was obtained from a man aged 60 to 69 in good health. The chain has TRBV27 and TRBJ1-2; D not resolved. As DNA, the CDR3 is TGTGCCAGCAGTCCACAGTCTAACTATGGCTACACCTTC. Residues: CASSPQSNYGYTF.